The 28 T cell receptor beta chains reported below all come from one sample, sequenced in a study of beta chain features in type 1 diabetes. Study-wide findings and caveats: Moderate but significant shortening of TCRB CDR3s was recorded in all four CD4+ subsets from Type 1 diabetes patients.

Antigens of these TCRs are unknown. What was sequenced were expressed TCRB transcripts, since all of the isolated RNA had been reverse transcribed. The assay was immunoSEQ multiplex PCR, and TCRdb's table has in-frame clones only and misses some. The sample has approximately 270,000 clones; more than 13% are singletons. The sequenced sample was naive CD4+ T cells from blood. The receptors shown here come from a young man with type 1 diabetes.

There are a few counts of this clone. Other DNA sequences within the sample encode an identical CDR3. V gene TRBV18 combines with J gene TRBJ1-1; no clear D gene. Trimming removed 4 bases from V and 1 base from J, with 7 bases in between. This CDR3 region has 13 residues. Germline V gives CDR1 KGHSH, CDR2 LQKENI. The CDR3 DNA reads TGTGCCAGCTCACTCACAGAGAACACTGAAGCTTTCTTT. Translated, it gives CASSLTENTEAFF.

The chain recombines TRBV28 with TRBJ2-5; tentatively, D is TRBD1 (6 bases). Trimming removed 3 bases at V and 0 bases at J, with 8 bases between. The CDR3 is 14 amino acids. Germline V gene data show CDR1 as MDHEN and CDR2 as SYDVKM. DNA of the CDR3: TGTGCCAGCAGTTTGGACAGCTACCAAGAGACCCAGTACTTC. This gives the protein CASSLDSYQETQYF.

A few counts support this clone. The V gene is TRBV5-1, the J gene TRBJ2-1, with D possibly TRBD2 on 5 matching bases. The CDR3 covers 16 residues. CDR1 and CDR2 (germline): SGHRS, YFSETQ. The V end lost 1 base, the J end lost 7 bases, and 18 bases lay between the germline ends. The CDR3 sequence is CASSLFQRTRENEQFF. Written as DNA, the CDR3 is TGCGCCAGCAGCTTGTTCCAGCGTACTAGGGAGAATGAGCAGTTCTTC. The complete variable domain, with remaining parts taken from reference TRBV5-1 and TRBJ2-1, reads KAGVTQTPRYLIKTRGQQVTLSCSPISGHRSVSWYQQTPGQGLQFLFEYFSETQRNKGNFPGRFSGRQFSNSRSEMNVSTLELGDSALYLCASSLFQRTRENEQFFGPGTRLTVL.

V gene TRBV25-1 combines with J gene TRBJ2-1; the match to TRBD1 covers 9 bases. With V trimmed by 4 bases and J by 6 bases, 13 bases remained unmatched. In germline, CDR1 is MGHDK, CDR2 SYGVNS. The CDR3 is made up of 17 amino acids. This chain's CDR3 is CASSALAGQGGSNEQFF. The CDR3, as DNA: TGTGCCAGCAGTGCTCTTGCGGGACAGGGTGGCTCCAATGAGCAGTTCTTC. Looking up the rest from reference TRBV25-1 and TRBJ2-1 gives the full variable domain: EADIYQTPRYLVIGTGKKITLECSQTMGHDKMYWYQQDPGMELHLIHYSYGVNSTEKGDLSSESTVSRIRTEHFPLTLESARPSHTSQYLCASSALAGQGGSNEQFFGPGTRLTVL.

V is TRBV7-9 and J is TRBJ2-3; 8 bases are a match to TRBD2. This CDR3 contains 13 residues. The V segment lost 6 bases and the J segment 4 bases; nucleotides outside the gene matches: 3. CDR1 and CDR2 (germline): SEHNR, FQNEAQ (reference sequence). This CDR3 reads CASSTSGADTQYF. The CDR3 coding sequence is TGTGCCAGCAGTACTAGCGGTGCAGATACGCAGTATTTT. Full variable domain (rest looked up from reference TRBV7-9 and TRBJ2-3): DTGVSQNPRHKITKRGQNVTFRCDPISEHNRLYWYRQTLGQGPEFLTYFQNEAQLEKSRLLSDRFSAERPKGSFSTLEIQRTEQGDSAMYLCASSTSGADTQYFGPGTRLTVL.

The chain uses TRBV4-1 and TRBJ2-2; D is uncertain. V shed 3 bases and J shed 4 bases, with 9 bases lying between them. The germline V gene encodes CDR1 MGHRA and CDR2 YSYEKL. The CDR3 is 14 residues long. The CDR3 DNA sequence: TGCGCCAGCAGCCATGACATACTCACCGGGGAGCTGTTTTTT. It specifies CASSHDILTGELFF.

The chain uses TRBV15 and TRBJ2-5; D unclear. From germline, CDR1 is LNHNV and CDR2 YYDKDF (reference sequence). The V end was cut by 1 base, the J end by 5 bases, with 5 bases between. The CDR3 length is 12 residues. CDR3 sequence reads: CATSRARETQYF. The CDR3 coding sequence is TGTGCCACCAGCAGAGCCAGGGAGACCCAGTACTTC. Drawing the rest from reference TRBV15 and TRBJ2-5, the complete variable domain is DAMVIQNPRYQVTQFGKPVTLSCSQTLNHNVMYWYQQKSSQAPKLLFHYYDKDFNNEADTPDNFQSRRPNTSFCFLDIRSPGLGDTAMYLCATSRARETQYFGPGTRLLVL.

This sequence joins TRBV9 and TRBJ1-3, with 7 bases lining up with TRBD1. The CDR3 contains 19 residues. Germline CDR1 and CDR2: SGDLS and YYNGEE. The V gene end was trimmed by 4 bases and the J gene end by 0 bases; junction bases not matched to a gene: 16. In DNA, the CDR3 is TGTGCCAGCAGCAAATCGGGACAGATCGCCGAGAACTCTGGAAACACCATATATTTT. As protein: CASSKSGQIAENSGNTIYF.

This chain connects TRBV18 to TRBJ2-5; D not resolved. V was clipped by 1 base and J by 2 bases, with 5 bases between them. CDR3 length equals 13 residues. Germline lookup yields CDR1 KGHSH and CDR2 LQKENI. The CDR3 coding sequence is TGTGCCAGCTCACCACGGCCTCAAGAGACCCAGTACTTC. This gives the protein CASSPRPQETQYF. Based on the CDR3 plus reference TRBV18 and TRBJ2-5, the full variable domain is NAGVMQNPRHLVRRRGQEARLRCSPMKGHSHVYWYRQLPEEGLKFMVYLQKENIIDESGMPKERFSAEFPKEGPSILRIQQVVRGDSAAYFCASSPRPQETQYFGPGTRLLVL.

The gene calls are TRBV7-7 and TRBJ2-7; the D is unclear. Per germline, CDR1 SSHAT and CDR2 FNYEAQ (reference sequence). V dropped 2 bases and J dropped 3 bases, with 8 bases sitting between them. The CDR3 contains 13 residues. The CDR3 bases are TGTGCCAGCAGCTTAACCACAGACTACGAGCAGTACTTC. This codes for CASSLTTDYEQYF.

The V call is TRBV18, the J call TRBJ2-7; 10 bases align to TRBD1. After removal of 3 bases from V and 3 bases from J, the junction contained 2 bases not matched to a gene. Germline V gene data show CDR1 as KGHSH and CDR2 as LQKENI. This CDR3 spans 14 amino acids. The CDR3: CASSPRTGGYEQYF. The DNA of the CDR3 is TGTGCCAGCTCACCCCGGACAGGGGGCTACGAGCAGTACTTC.

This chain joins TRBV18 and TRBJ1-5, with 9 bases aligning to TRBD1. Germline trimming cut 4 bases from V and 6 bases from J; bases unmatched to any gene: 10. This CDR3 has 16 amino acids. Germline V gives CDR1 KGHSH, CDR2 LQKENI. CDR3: CASSLRSDRGGQPQHF. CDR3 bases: TGTGCCAGCTCACTACGATCGGACAGGGGAGGTCAGCCCCAGCATTTT.

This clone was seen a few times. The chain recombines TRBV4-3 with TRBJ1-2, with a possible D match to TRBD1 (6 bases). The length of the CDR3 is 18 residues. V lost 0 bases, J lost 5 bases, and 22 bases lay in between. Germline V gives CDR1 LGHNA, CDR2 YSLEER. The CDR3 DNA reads TGCGCCAGCAGCCAAGAGTTGTTAGTTGGACAGTCACTTTATGGCTACACCTTC. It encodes CASSQELLVGQSLYGYTF.

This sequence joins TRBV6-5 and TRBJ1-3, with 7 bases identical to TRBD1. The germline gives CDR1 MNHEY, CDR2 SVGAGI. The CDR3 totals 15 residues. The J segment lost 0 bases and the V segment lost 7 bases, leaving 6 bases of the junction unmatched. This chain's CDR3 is CASTRQGRSGNTIYF. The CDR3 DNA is TGTGCCAGCACCCGACAGGGCCGCTCTGGAAACACCATATATTTT.

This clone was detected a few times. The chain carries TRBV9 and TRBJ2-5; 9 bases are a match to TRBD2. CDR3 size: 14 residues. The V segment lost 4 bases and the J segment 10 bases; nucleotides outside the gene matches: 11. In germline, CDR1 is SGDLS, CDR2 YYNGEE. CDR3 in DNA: TGTGCCAGCAGCCAAAAGGTAGCGGGAGTGGTCCAGTACTTC. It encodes CASSQKVAGVVQYF.

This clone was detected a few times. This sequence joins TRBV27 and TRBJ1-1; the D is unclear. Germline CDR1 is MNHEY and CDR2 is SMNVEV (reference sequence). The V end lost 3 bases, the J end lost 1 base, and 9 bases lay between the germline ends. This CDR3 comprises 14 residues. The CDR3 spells CASSLTSGNTEAFF. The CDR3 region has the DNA TGTGCCAGCAGTTTGACATCCGGGAACACTGAAGCTTTCTTT.

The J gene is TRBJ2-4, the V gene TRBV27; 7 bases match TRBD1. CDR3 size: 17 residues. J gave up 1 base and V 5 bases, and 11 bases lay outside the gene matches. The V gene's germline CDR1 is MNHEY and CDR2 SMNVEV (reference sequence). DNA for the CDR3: TGTGCCAGCAGTCCAGGTACAGGGGATGTGGCCAAAAACATTCAGTACTTC. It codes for CASSPGTGDVAKNIQYF.

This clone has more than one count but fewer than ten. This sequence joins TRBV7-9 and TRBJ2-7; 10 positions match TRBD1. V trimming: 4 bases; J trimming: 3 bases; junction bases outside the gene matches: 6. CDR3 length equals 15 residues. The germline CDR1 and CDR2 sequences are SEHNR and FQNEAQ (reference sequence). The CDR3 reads CASSWTGTGDYEQYF. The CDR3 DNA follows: TGTGCCAGCAGCTGGACCGGGACAGGGGACTACGAGCAGTACTTC.

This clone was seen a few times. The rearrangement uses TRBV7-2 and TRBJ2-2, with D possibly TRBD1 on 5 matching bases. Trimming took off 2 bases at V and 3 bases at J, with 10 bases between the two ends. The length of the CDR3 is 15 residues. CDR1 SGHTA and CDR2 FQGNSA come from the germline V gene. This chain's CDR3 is CASSLIRDDTGELFF. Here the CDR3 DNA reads TGTGCCAGCAGCTTAATCAGGGATGACACCGGGGAGCTGTTTTTT.

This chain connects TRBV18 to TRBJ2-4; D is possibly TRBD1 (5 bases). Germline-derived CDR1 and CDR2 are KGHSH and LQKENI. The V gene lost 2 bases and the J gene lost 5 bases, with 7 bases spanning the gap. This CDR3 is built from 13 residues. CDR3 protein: CASSPGAQNIQYF. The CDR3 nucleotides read TGTGCCAGCTCACCAGGGGCCCAAAACATTCAGTACTTC.

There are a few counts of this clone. The CDR3 coding sequence is TGTGCCAGCAGTGGCAGGGTTGAGCAGTACTTC. Encoded protein: CASSGRVEQYF. The chain combines TRBV28 with TRBJ2-7; the D gene is possibly TRBD1 (5 bases). V was cut by 5 bases and J by 7 bases, with 9 bases left in between. In germline, CDR1 is MDHEN, CDR2 SYDVKM. The CDR3 is 11 amino acids.

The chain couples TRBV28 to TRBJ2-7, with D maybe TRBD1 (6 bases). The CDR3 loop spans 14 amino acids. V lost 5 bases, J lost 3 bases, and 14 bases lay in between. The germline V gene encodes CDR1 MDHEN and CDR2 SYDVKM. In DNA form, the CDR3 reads TGTGCCAGCAGTGACCCCGGGACAAGCTACGAGCAGTACTTC. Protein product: CASSDPGTSYEQYF.

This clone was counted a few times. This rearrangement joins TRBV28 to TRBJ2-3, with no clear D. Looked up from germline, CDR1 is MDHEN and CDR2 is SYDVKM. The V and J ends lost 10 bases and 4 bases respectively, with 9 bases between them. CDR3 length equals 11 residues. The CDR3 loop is CATMSPDTQYF. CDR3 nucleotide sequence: TGTGCCACCATGAGCCCAGATACGCAGTATTTT.

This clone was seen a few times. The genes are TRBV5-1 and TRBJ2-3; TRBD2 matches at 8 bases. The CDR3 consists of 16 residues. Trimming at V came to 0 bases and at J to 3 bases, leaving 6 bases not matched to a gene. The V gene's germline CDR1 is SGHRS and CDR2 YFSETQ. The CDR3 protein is CASSLDSSSGTDTQYF. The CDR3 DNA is TGCGCCAGCAGCTTGGATTCTTCTAGCGGGACAGATACGCAGTATTTT.

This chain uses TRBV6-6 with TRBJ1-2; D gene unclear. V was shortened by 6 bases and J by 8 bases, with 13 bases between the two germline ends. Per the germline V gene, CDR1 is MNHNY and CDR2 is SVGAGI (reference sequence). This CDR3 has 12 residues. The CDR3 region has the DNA TGTGCCAGCAGGGAGAGTCGGGAGGGCTACACCTTC. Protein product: CASRESREGYTF.

The CDR3 loop is CASSELDGTLKYF. The DNA of the CDR3 is TGTGCCAGCAGTGAACTCGATGGGACTCTAAAGTACTTC. The chain carries TRBV25-1 and TRBJ2-4; a weak D match, TRBD2 (6 bases). This CDR3 spans 13 amino acids. Deletions cut 2 bases from V and 14 bases from J, with 16 bases between. CDR1 is MGHDK, CDR2 SYGVNS, per germline.

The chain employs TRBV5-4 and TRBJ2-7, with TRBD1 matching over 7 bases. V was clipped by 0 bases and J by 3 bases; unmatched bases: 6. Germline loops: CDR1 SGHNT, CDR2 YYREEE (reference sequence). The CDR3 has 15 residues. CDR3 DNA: TGTGCCAGCAGCTTGGGTCGGGACAGTAACTACGAGCAGTACTTC. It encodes CASSLGRDSNYEQYF.

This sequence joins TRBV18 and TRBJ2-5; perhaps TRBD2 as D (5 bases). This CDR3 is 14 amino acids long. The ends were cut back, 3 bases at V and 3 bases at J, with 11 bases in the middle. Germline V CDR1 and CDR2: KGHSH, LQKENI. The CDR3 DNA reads TGTGCCAGCTCACCTAATTCGGGGAAAGAGACCCAGTACTTC. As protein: CASSPNSGKETQYF.